This T cell receptor (beta chain) emerged from a study of blood T cell repertoires in COVID-19. The overall study: Samples taken during acute and convalescent COVID-19 were collected in the United States, Italy and Spain. PBMCs, B-cell-depleted T cells, or T cells were the source of the cDNA or gDNA that made up the material.

This CDR3 is 17 amino acids long. Germline CDR1 SGHAT, CDR2 FQNNGV. Trimming removed 1 base from V and 6 bases from J; junction bases left unmatched: 13. Authors' methods: Reference gene primer amplification gave nucleated cell count estimates. Only in-frame clones appear in the TCRdb table, and some are missing; sequencing was by immunoSEQ multiplex PCR. V and J calls and clone size are copied from that table; D and trimming were computed from the DNA. The repertoire has about 40,000 clones, about 90% of them found once; the top ten carry around 9%. The chain employs TRBV11-2 and TRBJ1-2, with 8 bases fitting TRBD1. The source material was peripheral blood. The sequence was collected from a woman in her seventies with acute or convalescent COVID-19. The CDR3: CASSLATPAGGIHGYTF. The CDR3 coding sequence is TGTGCCAGCAGCTTAGCCACCCCGGCAGGGGGCATCCATGGCTACACCTTC.